What follows describes a single TCR beta chain. What it binds is unknown. CDR3 length equals 15 residues. The germline V gene encodes CDR1 SGDLS and CDR2 YYNGEE. Deletions cut 0 bases from V and 6 bases from J, with 13 bases between. Together with a sample-barcoded 5' primer, a J-beta primer mix was included in a second PCR lasting roughly 7 to 11 cycles. Every single cDNA molecule received a tag from a template-switch adaptor with 12 random nucleotides. TCRdb independently ran MiXCR on the 5' RACE reads; one entry per CDR3 protein. The sample has 700,000 or so distinct CDR3 sequences, 20% to 25% seen once. The sample is drawn from a study of blood T cells in healthy people across ages. About the study: Roughly one uniquely barcoded beta molecule per two T cells was captured. General study results and limits: The diversity estimates, figures obtained from one million T cells, were considered underestimates. The unknown donor CMV status may have confounded expanded clonotype changes.

The sequencing sample was made of blood. The TCR sequence derives from a man aged 70-80 years in good health. V and J are TRBV9 and TRBJ2-1; D not certain. The CDR3, as DNA: TGTGCCAGCAGCGTAGGTGGGGATCTCCGCAATGAGCAGTTCTTC. Translated, it gives CASSVGGDLRNEQFF.